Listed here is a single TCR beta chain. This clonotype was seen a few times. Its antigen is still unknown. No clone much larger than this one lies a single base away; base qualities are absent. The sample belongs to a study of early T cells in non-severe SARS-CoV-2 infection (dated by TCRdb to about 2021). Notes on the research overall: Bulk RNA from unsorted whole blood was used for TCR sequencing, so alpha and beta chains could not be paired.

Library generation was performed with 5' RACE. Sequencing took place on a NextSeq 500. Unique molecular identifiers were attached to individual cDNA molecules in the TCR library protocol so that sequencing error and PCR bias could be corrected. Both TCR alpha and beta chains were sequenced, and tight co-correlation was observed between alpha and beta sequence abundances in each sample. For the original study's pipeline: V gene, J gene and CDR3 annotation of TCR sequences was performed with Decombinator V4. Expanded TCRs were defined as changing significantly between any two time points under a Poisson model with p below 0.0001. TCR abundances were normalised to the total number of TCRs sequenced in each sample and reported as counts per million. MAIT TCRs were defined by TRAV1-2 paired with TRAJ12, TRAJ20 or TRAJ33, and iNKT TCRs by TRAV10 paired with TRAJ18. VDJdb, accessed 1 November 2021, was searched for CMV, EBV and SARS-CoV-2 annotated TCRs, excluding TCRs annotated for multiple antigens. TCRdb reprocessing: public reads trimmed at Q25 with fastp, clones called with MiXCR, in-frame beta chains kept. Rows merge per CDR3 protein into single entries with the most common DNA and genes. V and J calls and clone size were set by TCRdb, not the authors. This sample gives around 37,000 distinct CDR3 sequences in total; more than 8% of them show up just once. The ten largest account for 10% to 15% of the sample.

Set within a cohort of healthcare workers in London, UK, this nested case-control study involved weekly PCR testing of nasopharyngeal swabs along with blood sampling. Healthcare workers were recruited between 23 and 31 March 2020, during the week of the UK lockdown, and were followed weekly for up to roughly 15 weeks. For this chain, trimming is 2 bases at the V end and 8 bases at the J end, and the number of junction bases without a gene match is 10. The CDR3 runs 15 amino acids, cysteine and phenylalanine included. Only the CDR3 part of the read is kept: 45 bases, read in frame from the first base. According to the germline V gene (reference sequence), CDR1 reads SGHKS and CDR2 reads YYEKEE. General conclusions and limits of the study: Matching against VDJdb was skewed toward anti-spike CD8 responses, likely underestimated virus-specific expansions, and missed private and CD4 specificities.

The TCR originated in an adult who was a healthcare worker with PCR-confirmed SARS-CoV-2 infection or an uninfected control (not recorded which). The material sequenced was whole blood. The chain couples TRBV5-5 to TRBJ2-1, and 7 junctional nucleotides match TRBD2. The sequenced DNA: TGTGCCAGCAGCTTCTTAGCGGGTCCCCTTGATGAGCAGTTCTTC. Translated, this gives CASSFLAGPLDEQFF.